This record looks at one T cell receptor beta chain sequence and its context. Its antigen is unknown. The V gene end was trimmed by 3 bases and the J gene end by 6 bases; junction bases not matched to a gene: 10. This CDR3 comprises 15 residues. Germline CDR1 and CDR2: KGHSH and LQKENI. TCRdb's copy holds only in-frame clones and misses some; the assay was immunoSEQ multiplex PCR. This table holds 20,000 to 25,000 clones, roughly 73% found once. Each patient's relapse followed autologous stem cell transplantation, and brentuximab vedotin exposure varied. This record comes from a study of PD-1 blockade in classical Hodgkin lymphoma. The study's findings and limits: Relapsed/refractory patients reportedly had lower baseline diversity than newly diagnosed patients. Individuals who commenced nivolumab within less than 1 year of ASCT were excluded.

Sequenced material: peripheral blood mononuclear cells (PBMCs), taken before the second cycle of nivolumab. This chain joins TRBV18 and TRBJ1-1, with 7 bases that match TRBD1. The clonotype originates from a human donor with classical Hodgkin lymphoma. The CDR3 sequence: CASSPGQLGTAEAFF. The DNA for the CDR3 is TGTGCCAGCTCACCGGGACAGCTAGGGACCGCTGAAGCTTTCTTT.